The rows below give T cell receptor beta chains drawn from one sample of a study of vaccination and CD4 T cells after COVID-19. Antigens for these TCRs are unknown. TCRdb reprocessed the PCR reads with MiXCR, giving one entry per CDR3 protein. The top ten clones hold around 17% of a sample with roughly 13,000 distinct CDR3 sequences, just under 30% of them seen once. The sample in question was CD4+ T cells from blood, cultured in vitro, obtained before SARS-CoV-2 vaccination. Receptors were obtained from a human donor who received a COVID-19 vaccine. Both conserved end residues are part of each CDR3. D genes are given only for firm matches. Size tells how often a clone was seen (once, few, many) or the class of an expanded clone, and some rows leave it out.

V	D	J	length	size	DNA	CDR3
TRBV19	TRBD2	TRBJ2-7	15	.	TGTGCCAGTCCCCCACGGACTAGCGGATCCAACGAGCAGTACTTC	CASPPRTSGSNEQYF
TRBV28	.	TRBJ1-4	14	.	TGTGCCAGCAGTTTATGGACAGGACAAGGAAAACTGTTTTTT	CASSLWTGQGKLFF
TRBV27	.	TRBJ1-6	18	.	TGTGCCAGCAGTTTAACCAGGACAGCTTACCCGTATAATTCACCCCTCCACTTT	CASSLTRTAYPYNSPLHF
TRBV5-5	.	TRBJ2-3	13	few	TGTGCCAGCAGCTTGCGAGAAGTAAATACGCAGTATTTT	CASSLREVNTQYF
TRBV7-9	TRBD1	TRBJ1-4	16	.	TGTGCCAGCAGCTCCGACAGGGGCCGCCTAGGGGAAAAACTGTTTTTT	CASSSDRGRLGEKLFF
TRBV7-9	.	TRBJ2-7	14	.	TGTGCCAGCAGCCAGGGGGGGGAGGCCTACGAGCAGTACTTC	CASSQGGEAYEQYF
TRBV12-3/TRBV12-4	.	TRBJ1-5	12	few	TGTGCCAGCAACAGAGTAGGCCAGCCCCAGCATTTT	CASNRVGQPQHF
TRBV6-1	TRBD2	TRBJ2-6	17	once	TGTGCCAGCACCCAACTAGCGGGGGGGCTAGGGGCCAACGTCCTGACTTTC	CASTQLAGGLGANVLTF
TRBV5-1	.	TRBJ2-5	14	few	TGCGCCAGCAGCTTGGGGCAGCCCCAAGAGACCCAGTACTTC	CASSLGQPQETQYF
TRBV10-3	TRBD1	TRBJ2-7	15	few	TGTGCCATCAGTGAGTACGGGACAGGGGACTACGAGCAGTACTTC	CAISEYGTGDYEQYF
TRBV12-3/TRBV12-4	TRBD1	TRBJ1-1	17	once	TGTGCCAGCAGTTTAATGGCCCTTGGGACAGGGGGTACTGAAGCTTTCTTT	CASSLMALGTGGTEAFF
TRBV7-2	.	TRBJ1-1	15	.	TGTGCCAGCAGCCCCGGGACCTCCGTTAAGTTGGGAGCTTTCTTT	CASSPGTSVKLGAFF
TRBV6-1	.	TRBJ1-5	16	.	TGTGCCAGCAGTGATCCGCCTGTACAGGGTAGTCAGCCCCAGCATTTT	CASSDPPVQGSQPQHF
TRBV7-9	.	TRBJ2-5	11	.	TGTGCCAGCAGCTTAGGGGGGACCCAGTACTTC	CASSLGGTQYF
TRBV6-1	TRBD2	TRBJ2-5	16	few	TGTGCCAGCAGGAAGCGGGGGGCTAAATATCAAGAGACCCAGTACTTC	CASRKRGAKYQETQYF
TRBV15	TRBD1	TRBJ1-4	15	few	TGTGCCACCAGCAGGGGACAGGGACTAGGGGAAAAACTGTTTTTT	CATSRGQGLGEKLFF
TRBV6-1	.	TRBJ2-7	14	few	TGTGCCAGTAAAAGGGACATGAGCTCCTACGAGCAGTACTTC	CASKRDMSSYEQYF
TRBV7-2	TRBD2	TRBJ2-3	13	few	TGTGCCAGCAGCTTAGACAGCGGGAAAACGCAGTATTTT	CASSLDSGKTQYF
TRBV25-1	.	TRBJ2-3	15	.	TGTGCCAGCAGTGGAGGGGGGGCGGTCACAGATACGCAGTATTTT	CASSGGGAVTDTQYF
TRBV20-1	.	TRBJ2-7	14	.	TGCAGTGCTAGACCGGGACTCACTATTGGTGAGCAGTACTTC	CSARPGLTIGEQYF
TRBV19	.	TRBJ2-7	14	.	TGTGCCAGTAAACCTAGACAGGTGTCACGGGAGCAGTACTTC	CASKPRQVSREQYF
TRBV20-1	.	TRBJ1-2	12	few	TGCAGTGCTCCCACTGGCGTCTATGGCTACACCTTC	CSAPTGVYGYTF
TRBV2	.	TRBJ1-3	13	.	TGTGCCAGCAGCCCAGACGGAGGAAACACCATATATTTT	CASSPDGGNTIYF
TRBV12-3/TRBV12-4	.	TRBJ1-5	14	.	TGTGCCAGCACCACCCCGCAGGGTACTCAGCCCCAGCATTTT	CASTTPQGTQPQHF